This T cell receptor (beta chain) emerged from a study of cytomegalovirus exposure and HLA in healthy donors. Overall study findings and caveats: It was assumed in the presence/absence analyses that sequencing depth was roughly uniform across donors. The study put some 150 TCR beta chains on its list as cytomegalovirus-associated.

In regard to this clone: The antigen is unknown.

PCR was performed using 60 Vbeta and 13 Jbeta primers. Profiled with immunoSEQ multiplex PCR; TCRdb holds only in-frame clones, not every one. Among 100,000 or so clones listed, 77% were seen once. Between the trimmed V and J ends, which lost 5 bases and 2 bases, there was a span of 10 bases. Germline-derived CDR1 and CDR2 are SGHTA and FQGNSA. CDR3 length equals 14 residues. V usage is TRBV7-2 and J usage is TRBJ2-1; D is ambiguous. The TCR was taken from a male donor in good health and CMV-seropositive. Sample: PBMCs. This CDR3 reads CASSRSEPYNEQFF. CDR3 nucleotide sequence: TGTGCCAGCAGCCGCTCGGAGCCCTACAATGAGCAGTTCTTC.